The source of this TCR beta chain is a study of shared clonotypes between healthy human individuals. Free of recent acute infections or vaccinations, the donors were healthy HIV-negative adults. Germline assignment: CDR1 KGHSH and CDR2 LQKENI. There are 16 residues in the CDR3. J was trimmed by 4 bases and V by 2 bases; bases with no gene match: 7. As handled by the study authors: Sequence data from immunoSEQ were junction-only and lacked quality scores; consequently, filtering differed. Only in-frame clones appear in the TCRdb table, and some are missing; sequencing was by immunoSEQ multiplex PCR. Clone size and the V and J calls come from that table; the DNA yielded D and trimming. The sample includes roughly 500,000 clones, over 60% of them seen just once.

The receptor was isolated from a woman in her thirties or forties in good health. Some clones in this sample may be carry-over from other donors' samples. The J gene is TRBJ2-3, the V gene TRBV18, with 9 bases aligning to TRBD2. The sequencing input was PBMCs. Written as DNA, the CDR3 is TGTGCCAGCTCACCAACAGCGGGAGGAGGGTCAGATACGCAGTATTTT. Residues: CASSPTAGGGSDTQYF.